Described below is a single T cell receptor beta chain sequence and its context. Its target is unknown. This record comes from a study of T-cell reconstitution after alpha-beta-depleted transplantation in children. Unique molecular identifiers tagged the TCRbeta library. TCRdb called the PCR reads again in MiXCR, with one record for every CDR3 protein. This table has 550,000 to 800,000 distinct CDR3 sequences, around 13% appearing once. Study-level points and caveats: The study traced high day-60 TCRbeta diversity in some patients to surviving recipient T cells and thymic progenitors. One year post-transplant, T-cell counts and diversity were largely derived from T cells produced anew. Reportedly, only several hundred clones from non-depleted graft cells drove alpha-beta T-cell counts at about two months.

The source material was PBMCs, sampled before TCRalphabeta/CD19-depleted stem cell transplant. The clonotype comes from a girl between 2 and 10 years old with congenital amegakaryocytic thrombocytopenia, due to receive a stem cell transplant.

CDR3 loop: CASNARGRDTEAFF. CDR3 coding DNA: TGTGCCAGCAACGCCAGGGGGCGCGACACTGAAGCTTTCTTT. The chain carries TRBV3-1 and TRBJ1-1; the match to TRBD1 covers 8 bases. The CDR3 spans 14 residues. The V gene's germline CDR1 is LGHDT and CDR2 YNNKEL (reference sequence). Unmatched junction bases numbered 7, after V lost 7 bases and J lost 3 bases.